One T cell receptor (beta chain) is described in this entry. CDR1 and CDR2 from the germline V gene are SGHNT and YYREEE (reference sequence). This CDR3 spans 16 amino acids. The trim removed 6 bases at V and 1 base at J, leaving 8 bases unmatched. The record originates from a study of technical replicates of blood from a few donors. Clones were sequenced by immunoSEQ multiplex PCR, and TCRdb holds only the in-frame ones, with some missing. The data hold approximately 88,000 clones, with 85% to 95% observed a single time. Sequencing was carried out using T cells isolated from PBMCs. This sequence joins TRBV5-4 and TRBJ1-1, with TRBD1 matching over 11 bases. This receptor was taken from a human donor in good health. In DNA form, the CDR3 reads TGTGCCAGCACCTGGACAGGGGGCCCGAAGAACACTGAAGCTTTCTTT. Protein: CASTWTGGPKNTEAFF.